What follows are 3 T cell receptor beta chains derived from one specimen sequenced in a study of shared clonotypes between healthy human individuals. Profiling relied on immunoSEQ multiplex PCR, and the TCRdb table lists in-frame clones only, not all of them. The table lists over 2 million clones, around 90% of them singletons. The sequenced sample was naive CD4+ T cells from PBMCs. Specified subset: CD45RA+ positively selected. Source of these receptors: a man between 18 and 35 years old in good health. Some clones in this sample may be carry-over from other donors' samples.

This sequence joins TRBV7-9 and TRBJ2-6; 9 bases map to TRBD1. The V gene end was trimmed by 3 bases and the J gene end by 1 base; junction bases not matched to a gene: 7. CDR3 length: 18 residues. CDR1 and CDR2 (germline): SEHNR, FQNEAQ (reference sequence). The DNA for the CDR3 is TGTGCCAGCAGCTTCCTACAGGGGGCGCAATCTGGGGCCAACGTCCTGACTTTC. It specifies CASSFLQGAQSGANVLTF.

The V and J genes are TRBV19 and TRBJ2-7, with 7 bases lining up with TRBD1. With 3 bases clipped from V and 2 bases from J, the junction kept 7 bases outside the gene matches. Looked up from germline, CDR1 is LNHDA and CDR2 is SQIVND (reference sequence). This CDR3 comprises 15 residues. As DNA, the CDR3 is TGTGCCAGTAGTATTCAAGGGGGCATCGCCTACGAGCAGTACTTC. It is translated as CASSIQGGIAYEQYF.

The rearrangement joins TRBV7-2 to TRBJ2-5; D unresolved. Germline CDR1 SGHTA, CDR2 FQGNSA. CDR3 length equals 11 residues. Trimming left V 7 bases short and J 4 bases short, with 7 bases between. Here the CDR3 reads CASTSGETQYF. CDR3 coding DNA: TGTGCCAGCACCTCTGGAGAGACCCAGTACTTC.